This T cell receptor (beta chain) was retrieved from a study of read filtering for tumor transcriptome and immune sequencing (dated by TCRdb to the early 2020s). Looking at the study overall: The cohort had some 16 male and 14 female patients with a mean age of roughly 64 years, ranging from roughly 40 to 90. One of the main goals was to work out a read-filtering strategy for immune repertoire data, in particular whether clonotypes backed by only a single read should be removed. After DNase treatment, whole-transcriptome libraries were prepared using the TruSeq RNA Access Library Prep Kit. TCR-region mapped reads per sample ranged from about 4.05 to 11 million with IR-seq versus only about 85 to 1273 with RNA-seq. The study compared TCR repertoires from targeted immune repertoire sequencing and bulk whole-transcriptome sequencing run on the same bone marrow samples. Under revised international staging, eight or nine patients fell into R-ISS I, 15 or so into R-ISS II and 7 into R-ISS III. Broad study findings and their caveats: Compared with RNA-seq, IR-seq captured clonotypes at much greater depth and more reliably, and a smaller IR-seq throughput was enough to identify most of the shared clonotypes. The correlation between IR-seq and RNA-seq shared clonotype proportions was increased by removal of single-read clonotypes. In IR-seq, approximately 80% of clonotypes but roughly 3.5% of total reads were represented by single-read clonotypes, whereas in RNA-seq, less than 75% of clonotypes and about 40% of reads were represented by single-read clonotypes. The sorted CD138-negative fraction was not purified T cells but a mixed bone marrow immune population.

Every patient had bone marrow sampled at the time of active disease. Ficoll-Hypaque density gradient centrifugation was used to isolate bone marrow mononuclear cells. Myeloma plasma cells were removed and CD138-negative cells were obtained by negative selection following labeling with CD138 magnetic microbeads on a MACS separator. Purity of the isolated cells was checked by flow cytometry on an Attune NxT using CD138 antibodies. Total RNA was extracted using TRIzol reagent and was quantified on a NanoDrop spectrophotometer. For each patient, the CD138-negative bone marrow sample underwent paired RNA-seq and IR-seq. This clonotype occurred many times. The target of this receptor is not known. Within one base of it there is no much larger clone, and no base qualities were kept. TCR libraries were built from 300 to 450 ng RNA with the Immunoverse kit, using molecular barcoded adaptors covering alpha/delta and beta/gamma chains. TCR library preparation used the same RNA that was used for transcriptome sequencing. An Illumina HiSeq 4000 with 2 x 150 cycles was used to sequence the TCR libraries. In the authors' own workflow: Using MiXCR, which included quality filtering and error correction, TCR reads were aligned to human V, D, J and C references and then assembled into CDR3 clonotypes. The tcR package in R was used to analyze clonotype counts and gene usage diversity. For inspection of raw mapping reads, RNA-seq reads were mapped by STAR aligner version 2.5.3a onto GRCh37 of the human genome. To test how sequencing depth affected the clonotypes detected, IR-seq fastq files were randomly downsampled with Seqtk 1.3. TCRdb trimmed public reads at Q25 via fastp, called clones via MiXCR and kept in-frame beta chains. CDR3 protein sequences are deduplicated, and each keeps its most common genes and DNA. These V and J calls derive from TCRdb rather than the authors' analysis. Counted in this sample were about 130,000 distinct CDR3 sequences; 10% to 15% of them appeared once. Clones ranked in the top ten supply approximately 10% of the sample.

From a lookup of the germline V gene (reference sequence), CDR1 and CDR2 are SEHNR and FQNEAQ. Counted from cysteine to phenylalanine, this CDR3 has 15 amino acids. CDR3 DNA is the only sequence kept; it has 45 bases, read in frame from the first base. Trimming accounts for 2 bases at V and 3 bases at J, while the number of junction bases matched to no gene is 2. The chain was built from TRBV7-9 and TRBJ2-3; TRBD2 matches 10 bases in the middle. Sequences were obtained from a population of CD138-negative cells sorted from bone marrow. Read against the paper, the sample's cell subset or site label means: bone marrow mononuclear cells depleted of CD138+ plasma/myeloma cells by negative magnetic selection. This clonotype originated in a donor at least 40 years old with multiple myeloma. Here the CDR3 is given as CASSLSSGRTDTQYF. The nucleotides read TGTGCCAGCAGCTTATCTAGCGGGAGAACAGATACGCAGTATTTT. Reference TRBV7-9 and TRBJ2-3 genes cover what lies past the CDR3, so the full variable domain is DTGVSQNPRHKITKRGQNVTFRCDPISEHNRLYWYRQTLGQGPEFLTYFQNEAQLEKSRLLSDRFSAERPKGSFSTLEIQRTEQGDSAMYLCASSLSSGRTDTQYFGPGTRLTVL.